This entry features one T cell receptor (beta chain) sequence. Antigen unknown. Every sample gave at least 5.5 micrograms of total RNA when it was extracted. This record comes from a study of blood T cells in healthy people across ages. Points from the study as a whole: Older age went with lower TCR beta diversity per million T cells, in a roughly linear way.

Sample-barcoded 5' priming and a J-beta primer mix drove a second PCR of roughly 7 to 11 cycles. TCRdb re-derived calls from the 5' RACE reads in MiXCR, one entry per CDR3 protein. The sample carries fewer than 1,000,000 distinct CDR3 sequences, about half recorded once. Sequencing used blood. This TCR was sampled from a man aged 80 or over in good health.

CDR3 nucleotides: TGTGCCAGCAGCCAAGACCTGCTCAGGGAGACCTACGAGCAGTACTTC. Translating gives CASSQDLLRETYEQYF. The chain uses TRBV3-1 and TRBJ2-7; D may correspond to TRBD1 or TRBD2 (5 bases each). V was trimmed by 0 bases and J by 2 bases, leaving 14 bases between them. Per germline, CDR1 LGHDT and CDR2 YNNKEL (reference sequence). The CDR3 is 16 residues long.